These T cell receptor beta chains were read from a single sample in a study of blood T cell repertoires in COVID-19. Assay: immunoSEQ multiplex PCR; the TCRdb copy retains only in-frame clones and omits some. The sample lists fewer than 250,000 clones, around 84% occurring once. The sequencing sample was made of peripheral blood. Source of these receptors: a man between 50 and 59 years old with acute or convalescent COVID-19. Both conserved end residues are part of each CDR3. A D gene is named only where the DNA matches it firmly. Rows give clone size only sometimes, using once, few, many, or a class for an expanded clone.

J gene,clone size,CDR3 length,V gene,D gene,CDR3 DNA,CDR3 protein
TRBJ2-5,NA,14,TRBV5-1,TRBD1,TGCGCCAGCAGCTTGGCCGGACAGGAAGAGACCCAGTACTTC,CASSLAGQEETQYF
TRBJ1-1,NA,14,TRBV12-5,NA,TGTGCTAGTAGCCCGGGGGTTGGAGTCACTGAAGCTTTCTTT,CASSPGVGVTEAFF
TRBJ1-1,NA,16,TRBV19,NA,TGTGCCAGTAGTAGATACAGTGGCGGGGGATACACTGAAGCTTTCTTT,CASSRYSGGGYTEAFF
TRBJ1-2,once,16,TRBV10-2,NA,TGCGCCAGCAGTGAGCCCTTCAGGGGCTCTAACTATGGCTACACCTTC,CASSEPFRGSNYGYTF
TRBJ2-7,few,15,TRBV6-5,TRBD2,TGTGCCAGCGGACGACCCAGCGGGGCCACCTACGAGCAGTACTTC,CASGRPSGATYEQYF
TRBJ1-5,NA,16,TRBV19,NA,TGTGCCAGTAAAGGAGGGAAGGGAGTGAGCAATCAGCCCCAGCATTTT,CASKGGKGVSNQPQHF
TRBJ1-2,NA,15,TRBV3-1/TRBV3-2,NA,TGTGCCAGCAGCCAAGATCCCACAGCTAACTATGGCTACACCTTC,CASSQDPTANYGYTF
TRBJ2-3,NA,15,TRBV9,TRBD2,TGTGCCAGCACCCGGGGCGGGGGGATGACAGATACGCAGTATTTT,CASTRGGGMTDTQYF
TRBJ1-5,NA,15,TRBV5-8,TRBD1,TGTGCCAGCAGCGGGGACAGGAATAGCAATCAGCCCCAGCATTTT,CASSGDRNSNQPQHF
TRBJ2-2,NA,15,TRBV3-1/TRBV3-2,TRBD1,TGTGCCAGCAGCGAATTCCCGGGACAGACGACGGAGCTGTTTTTT,CASSEFPGQTTELFF
TRBJ1-1,NA,14,TRBV11-1,NA,TGTGCCAGCAGCTTAGTGGGAACAGCGGCTGAAGCTTTCTTT,CASSLVGTAAEAFF
TRBJ2-1,NA,20,TRBV19,TRBD2,TGTGCCAGTAGTATAGATCTATTCCCTGGACTAGCGGGGATTCGGAATGAGCAGTTCTTC,CASSIDLFPGLAGIRNEQFF
TRBJ1-1,NA,12,TRBV10-2,NA,TGCGCCAGCAGTGCGGTGAACACTGAAGCTTTCTTT,CASSAVNTEAFF
TRBJ2-1,NA,15,TRBV19,TRBD1,TGTGCCAGTAGTACACCGGGACAGGGGCGTCGGGAGCAGTTCTTC,CASSTPGQGRREQFF
TRBJ1-4,NA,15,TRBV2,TRBD1,TGTGCCAGCACTGGACAGGGGACAACTACTGAAAAACTGTTTTTT,CASTGQGTTTEKLFF
TRBJ1-3,NA,13,TRBV6-5,NA,TGTGCCAGCAGTTACGCGGGTGGAAACACCATATATTTT,CASSYAGGNTIYF
TRBJ2-1,NA,15,TRBV19,TRBD1,TGTGCCAGTAGTATGGGCAGGGGACAGACAAATGAGCAGTTCTTC,CASSMGRGQTNEQFF
TRBJ1-1,NA,15,TRBV18,NA,TGTGCCAGCACGGATCGGACAGCGAGGAACACTGAAGCTTTCTTT,CASTDRTARNTEAFF
TRBJ2-3,NA,14,TRBV14,NA,TGTGCCAGCAGCCGGCAGACAGGTTCGGGTACGCAGTATTTT,CASSRQTGSGTQYF
TRBJ2-1,NA,15,TRBV7-3,TRBD2,TGTGCCAGCAGCTTAGAAGGACTAGGAAGTGATGAGCAGTTCTTC,CASSLEGLGSDEQFF
TRBJ2-3,NA,10,TRBV20-1,NA,TGCAGTGCAGAGACAGATACGCAGTATTTT,CSAETDTQYF
TRBJ1-1,once,13,TRBV6-5,NA,TGTGCCAGCAGTAAACAGGGGAACACTGAAGCTTTCTTT,CASSKQGNTEAFF
TRBJ1-2,NA,14,TRBV6-6,NA,TGTGCCAGCACATCCCCCGGACTGCCTTGGGGCTACACCTTC,CASTSPGLPWGYTF
TRBJ2-7,once,16,TRBV19,TRBD1,TGTGCCAGTAGTAGCCGGGACAGGGGGAGATCCTACGAGCAGTACTTC,CASSSRDRGRSYEQYF
TRBJ1-1,NA,14,TRBV2,NA,TGTGCCAGGGGAAAACAGGGCAGGTACACTGAAGCTTTCTTT,CARGKQGRYTEAFF
TRBJ1-6,NA,14,TRBV9,TRBD1,TGTGCCAGCAGCGCAACAGGGGGCGCTTCACCCCTCCACTTT,CASSATGGASPLHF
TRBJ1-2,NA,16,TRBV6-1,TRBD1,TGTGCCAGCAGTGCTATGGACAGGGGGCTCAACTATGGCTACACCTTC,CASSAMDRGLNYGYTF
TRBJ1-1,NA,13,TRBV2,NA,TGTGCCAGCAGTGACAGGCTCGGAACTGAAGCTTTCTTT,CASSDRLGTEAFF
TRBJ1-1,NA,16,TRBV2,TRBD1,TGTGCCAGCAGGTATATGGCCGGGACAGGCAACACTGAAGCTTTCTTT,CASRYMAGTGNTEAFF
TRBJ1-1,NA,15,TRBV19,NA,TGTGCCAGTAGTATCCCCTGGGCAGGGGTCACTGAAGCTTTCTTT,CASSIPWAGVTEAFF
TRBJ1-1,NA,12,TRBV28,NA,TGTGCCAGCAGTTTATTATATAGTGAAGCTTTCTTT,CASSLLYSEAFF
TRBJ2-1,NA,14,TRBV30,TRBD1,TGTGCCTGGAGTCGGGACAGGGGACGAAATGAGCAGTTCTTC,CAWSRDRGRNEQFF
TRBJ2-5,NA,14,TRBV6-5,TRBD2,TGTGCCAGCAGTTACGCGGGGGTAAGGGAGACCCAGTACTTC,CASSYAGVRETQYF
TRBJ1-2,NA,16,TRBV10-2,NA,TGCGCCAGCAGTGATCGCATGCATAGCCTTCACTATGGCTACACCTTC,CASSDRMHSLHYGYTF
TRBJ1-4,NA,13,TRBV18,NA,TGTGCCAGCTCCACAGGAGGGTATGAAAAACTGTTTTTT,CASSTGGYEKLFF
TRBJ2-1,NA,15,TRBV5-4,NA,TGTGCCAGCAGCTCACCAGCTAGCTCCTACAATGAGCAGTTCTTC,CASSSPASSYNEQFF
TRBJ1-1,NA,13,TRBV9,TRBD1,TGTGCCAGCAGCCCGGGGACAGGTGATGAAGCTTTCTTT,CASSPGTGDEAFF
TRBJ2-7,NA,12,TRBV2,TRBD1,TGTGCCAGCAGTAGGGACAGGGTTCAGCAGTACTTC,CASSRDRVQQYF
TRBJ1-5,NA,16,TRBV27,TRBD1,TGTGCCAGCAGCCCCGGGACAGGTTATAGCAATCAGCCCCAGCATTTT,CASSPGTGYSNQPQHF
TRBJ1-1,NA,12,TRBV7-2,NA,TGTGCCAGCAGCTTACTTCGGGCTGAAGCTTTCTTT,CASSLLRAEAFF